This T cell receptor beta chain was recorded in a study of metastatic and nonmetastatic thyroid tumors. Study information: Repertoires were compared across blood and tumor or nodule tissue from malignant and benign thyroid patients. The study, taken as a whole, reports: Benign nodules reportedly had significantly lower TCR beta diversity than malignant thyroid tumors in blood and tumor.

V was clipped by 5 bases and J by 6 bases; unmatched bases: 12. From germline, CDR1 is DFQATT and CDR2 SNEGSKA (reference sequence). This CDR3 is 14 amino acids long. Points on this clone: Its antigen remains unknown.

No treatment had been given to any patient before thyroid surgery. How the authors handled the data: Researchers built a distant-metastasis classifier for papillary thyroid cancer that drew on CDR3 differences across clinicopathological groups. TCRdb reanalyzed the PCR reads with MiXCR. None of the V and J calls come from the authors' own analysis; TCRdb made them. This repertoire shows tens of thousands of clones, about a third found once; its top ten account for approximately 28%. This chain joins TRBV20-1 and TRBJ2-7; 8 bases match TRBD2. This TCR was recovered from a female donor with papillary thyroid cancer or a benign thyroid nodule (not recorded which). Some clones in this sample may be carry-over from other donors' samples. The sample taken for sequencing was tumor tissue. This CDR3 reads CSASPREGTAEQYF. The DNA of the CDR3 is TGCAGTGCTTCTCCCCGGGAGGGAACGGCCGAGCAGTACTTC.